The rows below give T cell receptor beta chains drawn from one sample of a study of shared clonotypes between healthy human individuals. Produced via immunoSEQ multiplex PCR; TCRdb's table is partial and in-frame only. The sample yields about 1.1 million clones, 70% to 80% seen once. The sequencing sample was made of memory CD4+ T cells from PBMCs. These receptor sequences come from a man aged 18 to 35 in good health. Some clones in this sample may be carry-over from other donors' samples. The CDR3 runs from the conserved cysteine through the conserved F or W. The order of the fields is V gene, clone size, D gene, J gene, CDR3 protein, CDR3 DNA. A D gene is named only where the DNA matches it firmly. Expanded clones are given a class, and other clones once, few, many or no size at all.

TRBV18	-	-	TRBJ1-2	CASSTGPNYGYTF	TGTGCCAGCTCCACCGGGCCTAACTATGGCTACACCTTC
TRBV28	-	-	TRBJ1-1	CASRPQNMNTEAFF	TGTGCCAGCAGACCCCAAAACATGAACACTGAAGCTTTCTTT
TRBV11-2	-	-	TRBJ1-2	CASSLQGKSYGYTF	TGTGCCAGCAGTTTACAGGGAAAGAGCTATGGCTACACCTTC
TRBV4-2	few	-	TRBJ2-7	CASSQDKSGPYEQYF	TGTGCCAGCAGCCAAGATAAATCTGGCCCCTACGAGCAGTACTTC
TRBV9	-	TRBD2	TRBJ2-3	CASSVGGAGVGDTQYF	TGTGCCAGCAGCGTTGGAGGAGCGGGAGTAGGAGATACGCAGTATTTT
TRBV5-4	many	TRBD1	TRBJ1-2	CASSSTWTGTLGGYTF	TGTGCCAGCAGCTCAACCTGGACAGGGACCCTAGGTGGCTACACCTTC
TRBV5-6	-	TRBD2	TRBJ2-5	CASSRRTSGRSQETQYF	TGTGCCAGCAGCCGGCGGACTAGCGGGAGGTCGCAAGAGACCCAGTACTTC
TRBV28	few	-	TRBJ1-5	CASSETWRVQPQHF	TGTGCCAGCAGCGAGACCTGGAGGGTCCAGCCCCAGCATTTT
TRBV23-1	-	-	TRBJ1-3	CASSQSSDSSGNTIYF	TGCGCCAGCAGTCAATCGTCCGATAGCTCTGGAAACACCATATATTTT
TRBV4-2	once	-	TRBJ2-5	CASSLSAIQETQYF	TGTGCCAGCAGCCTTAGTGCCATACAAGAGACCCAGTACTTC
TRBV19	-	TRBD1	TRBJ1-2	CASSDRDRGGYTF	TGTGCCAGTAGTGACCGGGACAGAGGCGGCTACACCTTC
TRBV21-1	-	-	TRBJ2-2	CASSKVGCRGTGELFF	TGTGCCAGCAGCAAAGTGGGTTGCCGGGGAACCGGGGAGCTGTTTTTT
TRBV2	once	TRBD1	TRBJ1-2	CASRVGGGDGYTF	TGTGCCAGCAGGGTCGGAGGGGGCGATGGCTACACCTTC
TRBV9	-	-	TRBJ1-1	CASSVIRGTEAFF	TGTGCCAGCAGCGTAATCCGTGGCACTGAAGCTTTCTTT
TRBV30	-	-	TRBJ2-7	CAWSSGLAGGEQYF	TGTGCCTGGTCGTCTGGTCTAGCTGGGGGGGAGCAGTACTTC
TRBV2	-	TRBD2	TRBJ2-7	CASRPTSGKWEQYF	TGTGCCAGCAGACCGACTAGCGGGAAGTGGGAGCAGTACTTC
TRBV7-8	few	-	TRBJ2-5	CASSLVLSGRQETQYF	TGTGCCAGCAGCTTAGTTCTCAGCGGTAGACAAGAGACCCAGTACTTC
TRBV2	-	-	TRBJ1-3	CASQRDGAGNTIYF	TGTGCCAGTCAGAGGGACGGAGCTGGAAACACCATATATTTT
TRBV6-5	-	-	TRBJ1-2	CASSYAGVDYGYTF	TGTGCCAGCAGTTACGCCGGAGTAGACTATGGCTACACCTTC
TRBV2	few	TRBD2	TRBJ2-4	CASNTAGVGNIQYF	TGTGCCAGCAACACAGCGGGAGTGGGGAACATTCAGTACTTC
TRBV28	-	-	TRBJ1-5	CASSLFGRLYSNQPQHF	TGTGCCAGCAGTTTATTCGGACGATTATATAGCAATCAGCCCCAGCATTTT
TRBV5-1	-	TRBD1	TRBJ2-7	CASSPKPADRGIGEQYF	TGCGCCAGCAGCCCCAAACCCGCGGACAGGGGTATCGGCGAGCAGTACTTC
TRBV5-7	once	-	TRBJ2-7	CASSLAIYEQYF	TGTGCCAGCAGCTTGGCCATTTACGAGCAGTACTTC
TRBV5-1	-	-	TRBJ2-3	CASSLEGADTQYF	TGCGCCAGCAGCTTAGAGGGAGCAGATACGCAGTATTTT
TRBV5-1	-	-	TRBJ2-7	CASSLGLGGKPYEQYF	TGCGCCAGCAGCTTGGGTCTCGGCGGGAAACCCTACGAGCAGTACTTC
TRBV19	-	TRBD2	TRBJ2-7	CASTQPGTSSEQYF	TGTGCCAGCACCCAACCCGGGACTAGCTCCGAGCAGTACTTC
TRBV5-1	-	-	TRBJ2-7	CASSLEVSYEQYF	TGCGCCAGCAGCTTGGAAGTGTCCTACGAGCAGTACTTC
TRBV18	-	-	TRBJ2-6	CASSSSGANVLTF	TGTGCCAGCTCATCGTCTGGGGCCAACGTCCTGACTTTC
TRBV5-1	-	TRBD1	TRBJ1-5	CASSLQTGGFQPQHF	TGCGCCAGCAGCTTACAGACAGGGGGCTTTCAGCCCCAGCATTTT
TRBV9	-	-	TRBJ1-2	CASSVQEDNYGYTF	TGTGCCAGCAGCGTACAGGAGGATAACTATGGCTACACCTTC
TRBV5-1	-	-	TRBJ2-3	CASSQAGRADTQYF	TGCGCCAGCAGCCAGGCGGGAAGGGCAGATACGCAGTATTTT
TRBV5-4	few	-	TRBJ1-1	CASSVTANTEAFF	TGTGCCAGCAGCGTGACAGCGAACACTGAAGCTTTCTTT